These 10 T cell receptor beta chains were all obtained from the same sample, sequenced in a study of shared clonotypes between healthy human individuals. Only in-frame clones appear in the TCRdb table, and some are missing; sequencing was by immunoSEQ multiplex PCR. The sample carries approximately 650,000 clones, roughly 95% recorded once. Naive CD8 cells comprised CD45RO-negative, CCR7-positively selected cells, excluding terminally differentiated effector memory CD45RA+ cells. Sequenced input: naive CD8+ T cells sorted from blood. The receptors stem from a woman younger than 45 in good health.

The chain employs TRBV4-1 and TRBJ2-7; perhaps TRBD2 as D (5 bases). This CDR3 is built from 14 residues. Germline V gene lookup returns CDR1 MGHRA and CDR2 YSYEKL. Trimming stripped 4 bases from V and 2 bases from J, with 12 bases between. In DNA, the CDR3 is TGCGCCAGCAGCCCCGCGCGGGTGGCCTACGAGCAGTACTTC. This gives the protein CASSPARVAYEQYF.

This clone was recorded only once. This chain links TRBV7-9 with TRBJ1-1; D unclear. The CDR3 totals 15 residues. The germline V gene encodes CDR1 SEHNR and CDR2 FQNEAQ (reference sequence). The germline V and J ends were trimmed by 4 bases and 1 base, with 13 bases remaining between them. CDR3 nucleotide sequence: TGTGCCAGCAGCTCCCGGTCCTCTCGGAACACTGAAGCTTTCTTT. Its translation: CASSSRSSRNTEAFF.

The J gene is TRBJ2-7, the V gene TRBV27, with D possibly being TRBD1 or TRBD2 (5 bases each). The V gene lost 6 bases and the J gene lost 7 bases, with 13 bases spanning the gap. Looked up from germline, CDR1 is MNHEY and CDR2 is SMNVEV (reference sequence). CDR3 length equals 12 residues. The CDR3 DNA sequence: TGTGCCAGCAGATCCTCCTGGGGGGAGCAGTACTTC. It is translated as CASRSSWGEQYF.

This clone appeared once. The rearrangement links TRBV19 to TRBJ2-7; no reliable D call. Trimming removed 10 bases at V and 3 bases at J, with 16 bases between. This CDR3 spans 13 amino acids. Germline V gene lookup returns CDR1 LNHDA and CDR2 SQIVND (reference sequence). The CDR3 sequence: CATESDTRYEQYF. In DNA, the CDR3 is TGTGCCACGGAAAGTGACACACGCTACGAGCAGTACTTC. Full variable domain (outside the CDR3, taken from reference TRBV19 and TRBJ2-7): DGGITQSPKYLFRKEGQNVTLSCEQNLNHDAMYWYRQDPGQGLRLIYYSQIVNDFQKGDIAEGYSVSREKKESFPLTVTSAQKNPTAFYLCATESDTRYEQYFGPGTRLTVT.

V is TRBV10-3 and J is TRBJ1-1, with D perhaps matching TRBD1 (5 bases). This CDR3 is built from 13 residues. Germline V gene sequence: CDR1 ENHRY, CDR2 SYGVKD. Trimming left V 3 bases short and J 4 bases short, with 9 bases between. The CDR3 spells CAISDRVATEAFF. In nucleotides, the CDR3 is TGTGCCATCAGTGACAGGGTTGCCACTGAAGCTTTCTTT.

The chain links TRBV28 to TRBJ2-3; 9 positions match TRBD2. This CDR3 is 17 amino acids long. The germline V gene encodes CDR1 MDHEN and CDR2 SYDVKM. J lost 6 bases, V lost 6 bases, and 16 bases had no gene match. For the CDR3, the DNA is TGTGCCAGCAGCGATTGGACCATTAGCGGGAGCGGGGATACGCAGTATTTT. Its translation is CASSDWTISGSGDTQYF.

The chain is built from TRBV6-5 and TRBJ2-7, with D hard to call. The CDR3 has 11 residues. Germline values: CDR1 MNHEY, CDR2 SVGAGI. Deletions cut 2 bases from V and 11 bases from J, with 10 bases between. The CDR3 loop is CASSYGQRKYF. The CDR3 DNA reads TGTGCCAGCAGTTACGGGCAGAGAAAGTACTTC.

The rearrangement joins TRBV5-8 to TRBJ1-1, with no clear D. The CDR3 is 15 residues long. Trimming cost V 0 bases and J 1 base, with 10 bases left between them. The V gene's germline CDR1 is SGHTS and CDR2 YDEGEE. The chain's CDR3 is CASSLDAGWNTEAFF. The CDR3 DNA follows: TGTGCCAGCAGCTTGGATGCGGGGTGGAACACTGAAGCTTTCTTT.

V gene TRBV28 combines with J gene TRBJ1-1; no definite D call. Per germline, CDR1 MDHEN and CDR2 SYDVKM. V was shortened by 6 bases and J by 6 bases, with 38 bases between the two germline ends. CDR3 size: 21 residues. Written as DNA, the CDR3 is TGTGCCAGCAGCTATCCAGTCAGTACGTATGATGGCGGAAGTATCTTCGCTGAAGCTTTCTTT. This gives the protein CASSYPVSTYDGGSIFAEAFF.

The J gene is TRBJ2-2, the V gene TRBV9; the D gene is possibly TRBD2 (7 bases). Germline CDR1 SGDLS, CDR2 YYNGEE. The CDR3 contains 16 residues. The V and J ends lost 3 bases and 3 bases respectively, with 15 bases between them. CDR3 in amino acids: CASSAGRGRDTGELFF. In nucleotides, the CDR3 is TGTGCCAGCAGCGCGGGGCGGGGGCGCGACACCGGGGAGCTGTTTTTT.